What follows are 19 T cell receptor beta chains derived from one specimen sequenced in a study of CD4+ T cells in melanoma. Clones were sequenced by immunoSEQ multiplex PCR, and TCRdb holds only the in-frame ones, with some missing. The profile covers some 21,000 clones, with over 75% appearing a single time and less than 4% taken by the ten largest. The specimen was cells from a culture (not recorded whether cultured in vitro). Receptors originate from a human donor with melanoma.

The chain has TRBV6-5 and TRBJ2-2; weak D call: TRBD1 (5 bases). Trimming left V 6 bases short and J 0 bases short, with 11 bases between. The CDR3 totals 15 residues. The germline V gene has CDR1 MNHEY and CDR2 SVGAGI. The CDR3 DNA follows: TGTGCCAGCAGATGGGGCCAGACGAACACCGGGGAGCTGTTTTTT. Protein sequence: CASRWGQTNTGELFF.

This clone was counted a few times. V and J are TRBV9 and TRBJ1-2; D possibly corresponds to TRBD1 (6 bases). The V and J ends lost 4 bases and 4 bases respectively, with 20 bases between them. Looked up from germline, CDR1 is SGDLS and CDR2 is YYNGEE. The CDR3 spans 16 residues. As DNA, the CDR3 is TGTGCCAGCAGCAAACAACCCATACAGGGTCCCTATGGCTACACCTTC. It encodes CASSKQPIQGPYGYTF.

V and J are TRBV6-1 and TRBJ1-1; no firm D call. V dropped 3 bases and J dropped 5 bases, with 10 bases sitting between them. From germline, CDR1 is MNHNS and CDR2 SASEGT. This CDR3 has 13 residues. In DNA, the CDR3 is TGTGCCAGCAGTGACGGGATGCGGACTGAAGCTTTCTTT. Protein sequence: CASSDGMRTEAFF.

This chain connects TRBV9 to TRBJ1-1; D gene ambiguous. Germline V gene sequence: CDR1 SGDLS, CDR2 YYNGEE. V was trimmed by 4 bases and J by 1 base, leaving 11 bases between them. The CDR3 totals 14 residues. CDR3 nucleotides: TGTGCCAGCAGCCCGGACTTGGGGAACACTGAAGCTTTCTTT. Translating it yields CASSPDLGNTEAFF.

In this sample, this clone turned up a few times. The CDR3 reads CASRRTDTEAFF. The CDR3 bases are TGTGCCAGCCGCCGGACAGACACTGAAGCTTTCTTT. This rearrangement joins TRBV6-6 to TRBJ1-1; D possibly corresponds to TRBD1 (6 bases). The CDR3 loop spans 12 amino acids. Germline V gene data show CDR1 as MNHNY and CDR2 as SVGAGI (reference sequence). The ends were cut back, 8 bases at V and 3 bases at J, with 10 bases in the middle.

The chain is built from TRBV4-1 and TRBJ1-6; D unresolved. The germline V gene encodes CDR1 MGHRA and CDR2 YSYEKL. The CDR3 runs to 18 residues. Between the trimmed V and J ends, which lost 1 base and 7 bases, there was a span of 20 bases. DNA for the CDR3: TGCGCCAGCAGCCAAGCCGGTCCTCCCCTCAGAGGAAATTCACCCCTCCACTTT. Residues: CASSQAGPPLRGNSPLHF.

The rearrangement uses TRBV11-2 and TRBJ1-3; 7 nucleotides line up with TRBD1. The CDR3 length is 15 residues. Unmatched junction bases numbered 4, after V lost 5 bases and J lost 0 bases. From germline, CDR1 is SGHAT and CDR2 FQNNGV. DNA for the CDR3: TGTGCCAGCAGCCCGACAGGGCCCTCTGGAAACACCATATATTTT. Encoded protein: CASSPTGPSGNTIYF.

The rearrangement uses TRBV18 and TRBJ1-3; perhaps TRBD1 as D (5 bases). Per the germline V gene, CDR1 is KGHSH and CDR2 is LQKENI. The CDR3 is made up of 15 amino acids. The V gene lost 5 bases and the J gene lost 0 bases, with 11 bases spanning the gap. CDR3 nucleotide sequence: TGTGCCAGCTCAGGGGACCCAAACTCTGGAAACACCATATATTTT. It codes for CASSGDPNSGNTIYF.

The CDR3 sequence: CASGRLGRGATEAFF. In DNA, the CDR3 is TGTGCTAGTGGTCGTCTGGGCAGGGGGGCAACTGAAGCTTTCTTT. V is TRBV12-5 and J is TRBJ1-1; 7 positions agree with TRBD1. In germline, CDR1 is LGHNT, CDR2 FRNRAP. This CDR3 is 15 amino acids long. Trimming cost V 5 bases and J 5 bases; bases outside gene matches: 11. The complete variable domain, with remaining parts taken from reference TRBV12-5 and TRBJ1-1, reads DARVTQTPRHKVTEMGQEVTMRCQPILGHNTVFWYRQTMMQGLELLAYFRNRAPLDDSGMPKDRFSAEMPDATLATLKIQPSEPRDSAVYFCASGRLGRGATEAFFGQGTRLTVV.

The gene calls are TRBV18 and TRBJ2-7, with TRBD1 matching over 8 bases. This CDR3 spans 16 amino acids. Germline loops: CDR1 KGHSH, CDR2 LQKENI. V shed 4 bases, J shed 1 base, and the junction held 9 bases outside the gene matches. The CDR3 region has the DNA TGTGCCAGCTCACAATCTGGGACAGGAAAATCCTACGAGCAGTACTTC. This gives the protein CASSQSGTGKSYEQYF.

J is TRBJ1-6 and V is TRBV5-6; D perhaps matches TRBD1 (6 bases). Trimming removed 6 bases from V and 2 bases from J, with 15 bases in between. This CDR3 region has 16 residues. CDR1 and CDR2 from the germline V gene are SGHDT and YYEEEE. For the CDR3, the DNA is TGTGCCAGCACCCTCCGGGGGGGCGCCTATAATTCACCCCTCCACTTT. Translation gives CASTLRGGAYNSPLHF. The full variable domain, with the rest looked up from reference TRBV5-6 and TRBJ1-6, is DAGVTQSPTHLIKTRGQQVTLRCSPKSGHDTVSWYQQALGQGPQFIFQYYEEEERQRGNFPDRFSGHQFPNYSSELNVNALLLGDSALYLCASTLRGGAYNSPLHFGNGTRLTVT.

Comments on this clone: One junction end does not reproduce the germline sequence, and a read error may be involved. The rearrangement joins TRBV11-2 to TRBJ1-5; D not resolved. The CDR3 totals 12 residues. Germline loops: CDR1 SGHAT, CDR2 FQNNGV. The chain's CDR3 is CVSSSNDQPQHF. The CDR3 DNA is TGTGTCAGCAGCTCGAATGATCAGCCCCAGCATTTT.

V and J are TRBV7-6 and TRBJ1-5; D possibly corresponds to TRBD1 (5 bases). Per the germline V gene, CDR1 is SGHVS and CDR2 is FNYEAQ. CDR3 length: 16 amino acids. Trimming pared 1 base from V and 6 bases from J, leaving 16 bases between. The CDR3 loop reads CASSLGTRGGVQPQHF. As DNA, the CDR3 is TGTGCCAGCAGCTTAGGGACACGCGGGGGAGTTCAGCCCCAGCATTTT.

The V gene is TRBV4-1, the J gene TRBJ1-2, with D perhaps TRBD1 (5 bases). The CDR3 spans 16 residues. From germline, CDR1 is MGHRA and CDR2 YSYEKL. V was clipped by 2 bases and J by 4 bases, with 17 bases between them. CDR3 sequence reads: CASSQSLRGSSYGYTF. CDR3 DNA: TGCGCCAGCAGCCAATCTCTAAGGGGAAGCAGCTATGGCTACACCTTC.

This sequence joins TRBV6-1 and TRBJ1-4; TRBD1 aligns across 8 bases. V lost 0 bases to trimming and J lost 7 bases; unmatched junction nucleotides: 7. This CDR3 comprises 16 residues. Germline V gene lookup returns CDR1 MNHNS and CDR2 SASEGT. DNA for the CDR3: TGTGCCAGCAGTGAAGCCTTAGGGCAGGGGGCTGAAAAACTGTTTTTT. It is translated as CASSEALGQGAEKLFF.

The chain couples TRBV6-1 to TRBJ2-5; 14 bases line up with TRBD2. Germline V gene data show CDR1 as MNHNS and CDR2 as SASEGT. The ends lost 4 bases at V and 4 bases at J; junction bases unmatched: 5. The CDR3 covers 16 residues. CDR3 bases: TGTGCCAGCAGTGCTTTGACTAGCGGGGGGGCAGAGACCCAGTACTTC. Protein product: CASSALTSGGAETQYF.

This chain joins TRBV15 and TRBJ1-1; weak D call: TRBD1 (5 bases). Germline V gene data show CDR1 as LNHNV and CDR2 as YYDKDF (reference sequence). The CDR3 is 17 residues long. The V gene lost 0 bases and the J gene lost 0 bases, with 14 bases spanning the gap. The CDR3 is CATSRDRGVGMNTEAFF. DNA of the CDR3: TGTGCCACCAGCAGAGATCGAGGGGTAGGCATGAACACTGAAGCTTTCTTT.

The chain recombines TRBV7-2 with TRBJ2-2; D might be TRBD1 or TRBD2, each matching 6 bases. V was pared by 8 bases and J by 7 bases, with 14 bases between. The CDR3 length is 13 residues. Germline V lookup: CDR1 SGHTA, CDR2 FQGNSA. The CDR3 DNA is TGTGCCAGCCGACCAAGGGGGGTCGGGGAGCTGTTTTTT. Residues: CASRPRGVGELFF. The whole variable domain, remainder taken from reference TRBV7-2 and TRBJ2-2, is GAGVSQSPSNKVTEKGKDVELRCDPISGHTALYWYRQSLGQGLEFLIYFQGNSAPDKSGLPSDRFSAERTGGSVSTLTIQRTQQEDSAVYLCASRPRGVGELFFGEGSRLTVL.

This clone was seen a single time. The chain carries TRBV18 and TRBJ2-3; 11 bases are shared with TRBD2. V was pared by 4 bases and J by 0 bases, with 3 bases of the junction left unmatched. Germline loops: CDR1 KGHSH, CDR2 LQKENI. The CDR3 extends over 16 amino acids. CDR3 amino acids: CASSQWTSGSTDTQYF. The CDR3 nucleotides are TGTGCCAGCTCACAATGGACTAGCGGGAGCACAGATACGCAGTATTTT.